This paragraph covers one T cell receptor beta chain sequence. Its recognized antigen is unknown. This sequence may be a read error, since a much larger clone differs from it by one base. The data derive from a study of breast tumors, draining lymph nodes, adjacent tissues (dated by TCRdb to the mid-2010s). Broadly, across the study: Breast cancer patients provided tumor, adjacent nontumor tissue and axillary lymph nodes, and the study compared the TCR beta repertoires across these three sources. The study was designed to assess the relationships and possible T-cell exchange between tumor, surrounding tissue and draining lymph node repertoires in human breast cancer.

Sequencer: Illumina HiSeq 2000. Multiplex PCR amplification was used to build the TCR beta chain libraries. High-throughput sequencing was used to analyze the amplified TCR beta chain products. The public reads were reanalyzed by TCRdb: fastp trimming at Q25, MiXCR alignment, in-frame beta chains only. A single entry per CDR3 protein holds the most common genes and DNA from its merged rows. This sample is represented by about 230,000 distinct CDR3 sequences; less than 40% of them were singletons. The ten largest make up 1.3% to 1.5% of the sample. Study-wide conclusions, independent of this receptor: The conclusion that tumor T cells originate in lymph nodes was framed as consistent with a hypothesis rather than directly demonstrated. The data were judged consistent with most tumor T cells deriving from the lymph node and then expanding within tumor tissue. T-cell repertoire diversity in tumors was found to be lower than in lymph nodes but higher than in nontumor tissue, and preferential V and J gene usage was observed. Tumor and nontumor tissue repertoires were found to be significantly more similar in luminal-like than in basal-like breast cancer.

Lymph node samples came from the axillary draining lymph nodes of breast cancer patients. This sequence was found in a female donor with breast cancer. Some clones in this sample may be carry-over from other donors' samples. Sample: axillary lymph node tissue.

CDR3 sequence: CASNPSLAGSYNEQFF. The DNA sequence is as follows: TGTGCCAGCAATCCGTCTCTAGCGGGAAGCTACAATGAGCAGTTCTTC. The chain joins TRBV6-5 to TRBJ2-1, with 9 middle bases fitting TRBD2. The CDR3 goes from the cysteine to the phenylalanine over 16 residues. The entry retains the CDR3 DNA only, 48 bases that are in frame from base 1. From the germline V gene, CDR1 is MNHEY and CDR2 is SVGAGI. Germline trimming amounts to 7 bases on V and 3 bases on J, with 10 as the count of junction bases outside the gene matches.